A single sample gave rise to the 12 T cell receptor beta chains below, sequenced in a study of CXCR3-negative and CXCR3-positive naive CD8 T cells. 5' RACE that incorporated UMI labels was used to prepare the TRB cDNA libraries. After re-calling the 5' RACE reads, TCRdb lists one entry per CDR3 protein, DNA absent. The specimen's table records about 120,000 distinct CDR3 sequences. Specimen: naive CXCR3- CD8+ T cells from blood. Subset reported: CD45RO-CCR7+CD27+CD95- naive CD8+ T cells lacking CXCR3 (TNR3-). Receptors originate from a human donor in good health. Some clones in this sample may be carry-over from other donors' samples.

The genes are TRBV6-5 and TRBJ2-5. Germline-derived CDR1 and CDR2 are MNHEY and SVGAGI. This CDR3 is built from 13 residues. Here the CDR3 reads CASSYPTWETQYF.

The CDR3 sequence is CASSNSSSLPYEQYF. J is TRBJ2-7 and V is TRBV28; checking the TCRdb D call of TRBD2 is not possible without DNA. CDR1 and CDR2 (germline): MDHEN, SYDVKM. CDR3 length: 15 amino acids.

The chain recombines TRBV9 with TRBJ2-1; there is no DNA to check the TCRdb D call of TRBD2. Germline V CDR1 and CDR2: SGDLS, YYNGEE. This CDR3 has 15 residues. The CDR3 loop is CASSASGSSYNEQFF.

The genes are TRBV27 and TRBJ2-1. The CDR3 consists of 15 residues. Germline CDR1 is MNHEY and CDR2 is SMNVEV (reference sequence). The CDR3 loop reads CASSSDISSYNEQFF.

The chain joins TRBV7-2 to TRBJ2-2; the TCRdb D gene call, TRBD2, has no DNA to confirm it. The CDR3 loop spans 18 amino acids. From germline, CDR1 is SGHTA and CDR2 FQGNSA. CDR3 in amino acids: CASSLIERGEYNTGELFF.

The CDR3: CASSDRGKTGELFF. This chain joins TRBV28 and TRBJ2-2; TCRdb calls TRBD1, which cannot be checked without DNA. The CDR3 extends over 14 amino acids. Germline V gene lookup returns CDR1 MDHEN and CDR2 SYDVKM.

CDR3 amino acids: CASSWTGGEGGLYGYTF. The J gene is TRBJ1-2, the V gene TRBV27; with no DNA, the TCRdb D assignment of TRBD1 cannot be verified. Looked up from germline, CDR1 is MNHEY and CDR2 is SMNVEV (reference sequence). CDR3 length: 17 amino acids.

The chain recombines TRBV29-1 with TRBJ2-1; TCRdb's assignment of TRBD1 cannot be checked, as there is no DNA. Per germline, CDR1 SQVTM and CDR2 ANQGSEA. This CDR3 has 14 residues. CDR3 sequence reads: CSVESGDTYNEQFF.

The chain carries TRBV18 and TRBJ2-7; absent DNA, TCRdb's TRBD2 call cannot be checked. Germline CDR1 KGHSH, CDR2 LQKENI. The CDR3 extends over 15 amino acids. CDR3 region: CASSPASGGAYEQYF.

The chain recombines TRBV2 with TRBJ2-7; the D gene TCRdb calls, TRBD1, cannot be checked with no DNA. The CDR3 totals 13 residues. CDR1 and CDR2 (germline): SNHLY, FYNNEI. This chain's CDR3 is CASSDPPGYEQYF.

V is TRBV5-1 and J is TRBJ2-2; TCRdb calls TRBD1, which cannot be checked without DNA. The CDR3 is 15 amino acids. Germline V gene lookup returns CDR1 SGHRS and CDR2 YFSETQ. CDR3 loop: CASSLDSGRTGELFF.

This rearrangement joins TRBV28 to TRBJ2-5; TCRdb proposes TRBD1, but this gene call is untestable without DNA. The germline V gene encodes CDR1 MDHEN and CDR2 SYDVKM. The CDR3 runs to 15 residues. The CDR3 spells CASSLVGGAAETQYF.